These T cell receptor beta chains were read from a single sample in a study of shared clonotypes between healthy human individuals. The data were produced by immunoSEQ multiplex PCR, yet TCRdb's version contains in-frame clones alone and is incomplete. Of 2 million to 2.5 million clones in the sample, just under 95% were seen once. The sequenced material came from naive CD4+ T cells from PBMCs. The source of these receptors is a young man in good health. Some clones in this sample may be carry-over from other donors' samples. CDR3s include the opening cysteine and the closing phenylalanine or tryptophan. The order of the fields is D gene, clone size, J gene, V gene, CDR3 DNA, CDR3 protein. The D gene is left open where the match is weak. Size is omitted from some rows. Given values are once, few, many or a class for expanded clones.

. | once | TRBJ1-4 | TRBV5-4 | TGTGCCAGCAGCTTAGGAGGGGGTGAAGATGAAAAACTGTTTTTT | CASSLGGGEDEKLFF
TRBD1 | . | TRBJ2-7 | TRBV28 | TGTGCCAGCAGCTGGGACAGACTAACCTACGAGCAGTACTTC | CASSWDRLTYEQYF
TRBD1 | . | TRBJ2-5 | TRBV7-2 | TGTGCCAGCAGCTACTCAACCGGGACAGGAACCAGGGAGACCCAGTACTTC | CASSYSTGTGTRETQYF
TRBD1 | once | TRBJ1-5 | TRBV25-1 | TGTGCCAGCCAAACAGGGGTCAATCAGCCCCAGCATTTT | CASQTGVNQPQHF
. | . | TRBJ2-3 | TRBV4-3 | TGCGCCAGCAGCCAAGACGAGAGACCCCGAGCAGATACGCAGTATTTT | CASSQDERPRADTQYF
. | few | TRBJ1-1 | TRBV2 | TGTGCCAGCAGCCAGGGTGAAGCTTTCTTT | CASSQGEAFF
TRBD2 | . | TRBJ2-3 | TRBV10-3 | TGTGCCATCAGTGAGACTCTAGCGGGGGAAGGAGATACGCAGTATTTT | CAISETLAGEGDTQYF
TRBD1 | . | TRBJ2-1 | TRBV10-3 | TGTGCCATCAGTGAGGGAGGTCTAAGGGGGCATGAGCAGTTCTTC | CAISEGGLRGHEQFF
. | . | TRBJ2-1 | TRBV7-2 | TGTGCCAGCAGCTTAGCGGGAGGTTTGGTTAATCTTGAGCAGTTCTTC | CASSLAGGLVNLEQFF
. | . | TRBJ1-5 | TRBV7-3 | TGTGCCAGCAGCTTACGAGGCAATCAGCCCCAGCATTTT | CASSLRGNQPQHF
. | . | TRBJ2-5 | TRBV7-2 | TGTGCCAGCAGCTTAGTGGGTAGCCGGGAAGAGACCCAGTACTTC | CASSLVGSREETQYF
. | . | TRBJ2-3 | TRBV7-2 | TGTGCCAGCACCCGCCTCGATACGCAGTATTTT | CASTRLDTQYF
TRBD1 | . | TRBJ2-3 | TRBV10-3 | TGTGCCATCAGTGAACGGACAGGGCTCACTAGCACAGATACGCAGTATTTT | CAISERTGLTSTDTQYF
TRBD1 | . | TRBJ2-3 | TRBV7-9 | TGTGCCAGCAGCTTCCCTACTTGGACAGGGAGAGGTACAGATACGCAGTATTTT | CASSFPTWTGRGTDTQYF
. | . | TRBJ2-2 | TRBV7-2 | TGTGCCAGCAGCCCCCGGACAGCCGGGGTTATCGGGGAGCTGTTTTTT | CASSPRTAGVIGELFF
. | . | TRBJ2-6 | TRBV19 | TGTGCCAGTATCGACCCGACGGGGTTCTCTGGGGCCAACGTCCTGACTTTC | CASIDPTGFSGANVLTF
. | once | TRBJ2-5 | TRBV21-1 | TGTGCCAGCAGCAAAGCGCGGGAACTAGCCAGGGAGACCCAGTACTTC | CASSKARELARETQYF
TRBD2 | . | TRBJ2-7 | TRBV2 | TGTGCCAGCAGGCGACTAGCTAGCGAGCAGTACTTC | CASRRLASEQYF
TRBD2 | once | TRBJ2-1 | TRBV28 | TGTGCCAGCACCATGGGGGGGGAGCAGTTCTTC | CASTMGGEQFF
TRBD1 | . | TRBJ2-7 | TRBV6-5 | TGTGCCAGCAGTTCTGGACAGGGAAAACTCGAGCAGTACTTC | CASSSGQGKLEQYF